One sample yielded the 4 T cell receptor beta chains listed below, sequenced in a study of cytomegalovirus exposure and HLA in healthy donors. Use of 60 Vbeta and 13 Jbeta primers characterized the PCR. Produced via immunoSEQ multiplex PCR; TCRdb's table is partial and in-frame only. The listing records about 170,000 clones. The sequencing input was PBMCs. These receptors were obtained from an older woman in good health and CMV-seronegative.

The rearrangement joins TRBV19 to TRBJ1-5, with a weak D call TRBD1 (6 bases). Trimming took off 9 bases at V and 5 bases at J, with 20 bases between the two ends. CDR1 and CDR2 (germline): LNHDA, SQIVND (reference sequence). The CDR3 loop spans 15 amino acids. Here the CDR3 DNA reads TGTGCCAGCCTAGCCTTGGGACAAGGGGATCAGCCCCAGCATTTT. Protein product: CASLALGQGDQPQHF.

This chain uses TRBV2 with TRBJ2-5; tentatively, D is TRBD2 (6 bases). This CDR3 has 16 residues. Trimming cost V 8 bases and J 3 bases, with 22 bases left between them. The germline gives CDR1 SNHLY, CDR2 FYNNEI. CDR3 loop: CASEGLGAGQEETQYF. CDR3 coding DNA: TGTGCCAGCGAGGGACTTGGGGCAGGGCAGGAAGAGACCCAGTACTTC.

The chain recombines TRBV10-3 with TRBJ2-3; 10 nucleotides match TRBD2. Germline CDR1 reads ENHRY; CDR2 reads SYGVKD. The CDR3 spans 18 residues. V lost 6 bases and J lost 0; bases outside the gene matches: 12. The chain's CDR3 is CAIRGQPGLASSTDTQYF. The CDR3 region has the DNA TGTGCCATCAGGGGACAGCCGGGACTAGCGAGTAGCACAGATACGCAGTATTTT.

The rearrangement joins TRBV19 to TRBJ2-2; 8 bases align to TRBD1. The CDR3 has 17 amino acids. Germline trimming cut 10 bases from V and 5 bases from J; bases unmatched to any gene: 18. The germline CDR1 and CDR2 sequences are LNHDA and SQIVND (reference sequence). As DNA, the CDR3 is TGTGCCACCGAAGTAGGAGCAGGACAGGGCCGAACCGGGGAGCTGTTTTTT. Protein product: CATEVGAGQGRTGELFF.